A single count supports the clone carrying this TCR beta chain. The antigen remains undetermined. The data were produced by immunoSEQ multiplex PCR, yet TCRdb's version contains in-frame clones alone and is incomplete. Among over 130,000 clones listed, 75% to 95% were seen once. This record belongs to a study of T cell responses to AZD1222 COVID-19 vaccine. Broader study findings: Nearly half of spike-specific TCRs reportedly go after variant regions that carry no mutations. Clonal diversity was possibly underestimated, and white British individuals and females predominated among donors. Spike-specific TCR repertoires showed rising breadth and depth after two AZD1222 doses.

This CDR3 is 16 amino acids long. V was cut by 2 bases and J by 2 bases, with 15 bases left in between. Germline values: CDR1 SGHVS, CDR2 FNYEAQ. This receptor was taken from an adult who received the MenACWY meningococcal vaccine as a control. Material: peripheral blood, obtained 28 days after the second dose of the MenACWY control vaccine. The chain employs TRBV7-6 and TRBJ1-2, with D possibly being TRBD1 (5 bases). The CDR3 loop is CASSLRVQGLNYGYTF. CDR3 DNA: TGTGCCAGCAGCTTAAGGGTCCAGGGACTGAACTATGGCTACACCTTC.